The text below deals with one T cell receptor beta chain. Antigen: not known. PCR primers comprised 60 Vbeta and 13 Jbeta primers. The data were produced by immunoSEQ multiplex PCR, yet TCRdb's version contains in-frame clones alone and is incomplete. This table holds some 200,000 clones, under 90% found once. The CDR3 contains 14 residues. V was cut by 3 bases and J by 4 bases, with 11 bases left in between. Germline CDR1 SGHTA, CDR2 FQGNSA. This sample was included in a study of cytomegalovirus exposure and HLA in healthy donors. Study conclusions and caveats: In a later analysis, a missense DCLRE1C variant was linked to TCR beta V- and J-gene trimming. Reportedly, a later analysis found an Asian-associated ancestry cluster had fewer N-insertions than the roughly 700-donor mean. In a later analysis, specific HLA alleles were associated with around 17,000 TCR beta sequences at a 0.05 false discovery rate.

Specimen: PBMCs. This TCR was recovered from a boy aged 2-15 years in good health and CMV-seronegative. The chain links TRBV7-2 to TRBJ2-3, with D possibly being TRBD2 (6 bases). CDR3 residues: CASSFRWGADTQYF. In DNA, the CDR3 is TGTGCCAGCAGCTTTCGGTGGGGGGCAGATACGCAGTATTTT. The whole variable domain, filled in from reference TRBV7-2 and TRBJ2-3, reads GAGVSQSPSNKVTEKGKDVELRCDPISGHTALYWYRQSLGQGLEFLIYFQGNSAPDKSGLPSDRFSAERTGGSVSTLTIQRTQQEDSAVYLCASSFRWGADTQYFGPGTRLTVL.